These T cell receptor beta chains were read from a single sample in a study of blood T cell repertoires in COVID-19. Using immunoSEQ multiplex PCR, the repertoire was profiled, and TCRdb retains in-frame clones only, with some absent. The sample comprises tens of thousands of clones, 90% of which are singletons, and roughly 1.4% rests with the top ten. Input material: peripheral blood. The receptor set was obtained from a man aged 55 to 69 with acute or convalescent COVID-19. Both conserved end residues are part of each CDR3. The D gene is left open where the match is weak. Expanded clones get a size class; other rows say once, few or many, or leave the size out.

D,J,size,V,DNA,CDR3
TRBD1,TRBJ1-2,.,TRBV7-2,TGTGCCAGCAGCTTAACTTTGGGGACAGGGGGCGCCTCTAACTATGGCTACACCTTC,CASSLTLGTGGASNYGYTF
TRBD1,TRBJ2-7,few,TRBV5-4,TGTGCCAGCAGCTGGACAGGTGCCTACGAGCAGTACTTC,CASSWTGAYEQYF
TRBD2,TRBJ2-3,.,TRBV7-3,TGTGCCAGCAGCTTATCCAGCGGGAGGAGAACAGATACGCAGTATTTT,CASSLSSGRRTDTQYF
TRBD1,TRBJ2-4,.,TRBV7-8,TGTGCCAGCGGGATTAACAGGGGGTCGGAGGACATTCAGTACTTC,CASGINRGSEDIQYF
TRBD2,TRBJ2-3,.,TRBV11-1,TGTGCCAGCAGCTTTACTAGCGGGAGGGAAACAGATACGCAGTATTTT,CASSFTSGRETDTQYF
.,TRBJ2-1,.,TRBV18,TGTGCCAGCTCACCGGGGCGGGATGGTGAGCAGTTCTTC,CASSPGRDGEQFF
.,TRBJ2-3,once,TRBV28,TGTGCCAGCAGTGGGGACAACTATATCACAGATACGCAGTATTTT,CASSGDNYITDTQYF
.,TRBJ2-1,.,TRBV5-5,TGTGCCAGCAGCTTGAGTGCAGGGGCTACAAATGAGCAGTTCTTC,CASSLSAGATNEQFF
TRBD1,TRBJ2-7,.,TRBV6-5,TGTGCCAGCAGTTCCGACAGGGACCACGAGCAGTACTTC,CASSSDRDHEQYF
TRBD2,TRBJ2-3,.,TRBV28,TGTGCCAGCAGTCTGGGACTAGCGGGAGGGGGAGATACGCAGTATTTT,CASSLGLAGGGDTQYF
TRBD1,TRBJ1-5,once,TRBV5-6,TGTGCCAGCAGCTTACAGGGGGCTCAGCCCCAGCATTTT,CASSLQGAQPQHF
TRBD2,TRBJ2-7,.,TRBV19,TGTGCCAGTAGTAGCGGGAGAAAGGACAAGCAGTACTTC,CASSSGRKDKQYF
TRBD1,TRBJ2-7,.,TRBV7-2,TGTGCCAGCAGCTTAGCACCGGTAGGGGGCCACGAGCAGTACTTC,CASSLAPVGGHEQYF
TRBD2,TRBJ2-1,once,TRBV3-1/TRBV3-2,TGTGCCAGCAGCCAAGTTGCGGGAGTCGAGCCGGAGCAGTTCTTC,CASSQVAGVEPEQFF
TRBD2,TRBJ2-7,.,TRBV7-2,TGTGCCAGCAGCTCCGGACTAGCGCCATCCTACGAGCAGTACTTC,CASSSGLAPSYEQYF
.,TRBJ2-2,.,TRBV7-3,TGTGCCAGCGGACAGACAAACACCGGGGAGCTGTTTTTT,CASGQTNTGELFF
.,TRBJ2-5,.,TRBV27,TGTGCCAGCAGTTTAGCGGGTTCTCAAGAGACCCAGTACTTC,CASSLAGSQETQYF
.,TRBJ2-3,.,TRBV28,TGTGCCAGCAGTTCCCCCCCCGGGTTGAGCACAGATACGCAGTATTTT,CASSSPPGLSTDTQYF
TRBD1,TRBJ1-4,.,TRBV6-6,TGTGCCACCCAACCACTGACAGGGGATTTTGAAAAACTGTTTTTT,CATQPLTGDFEKLFF
TRBD2,TRBJ2-1,.,TRBV29-1,TGCAGCGTTCTAGGGACTAGCGGGCGGAGCGGGAATGAGCAGTTCTTC,CSVLGTSGRSGNEQFF
.,TRBJ2-7,.,TRBV6-1,TGTGCCAGCAGTGAAGGTTTTTCGTCAGGGGTGACCTCCTACGAGCAGTACTTC,CASSEGFSSGVTSYEQYF
.,TRBJ1-1,.,TRBV6-5,TGTGCCAGCAGCCAGGCGGGCCCGAACACTGAAGCTTTCTTT,CASSQAGPNTEAFF
TRBD2,TRBJ2-7,.,TRBV4-1,TGCGCCAGCAGCCGAGGTGGGACTAGCGGTACCTACGAGCAGTACTTC,CASSRGGTSGTYEQYF
.,TRBJ2-7,.,TRBV6-5,TGTGCCACGTCTCCCTCGGGGACCTACGAGCAGTACTTC,CATSPSGTYEQYF
.,TRBJ1-5,.,TRBV20-1,TGCAGTGCTAGTCCCGACTCAGGGTCTAGCAATCAGCCCCAGCATTTT,CSASPDSGSSNQPQHF
TRBD1,TRBJ1-5,.,TRBV20-1,TGCAGTGCCAGTGGACAGGACAATCAGCCCCAGCATTTT,CSASGQDNQPQHF
TRBD1,TRBJ1-4,.,TRBV20-1,TGCAGTGCCAGTGGCCCGACAGGGACTAATGAAAAACTGTTTTTT,CSASGPTGTNEKLFF
TRBD2,TRBJ2-3,.,TRBV4-1,TGCGCCAGCAGCCAAGTAAAGCGGGGGCAAAGCACAGATACGCAGTATTTT,CASSQVKRGQSTDTQYF
.,TRBJ1-2,.,TRBV4-3,TGCGCCAGCAGCCAAGACCCCTCGGGGGTGGGAGGCTACACCTTC,CASSQDPSGVGGYTF
TRBD2,TRBJ2-7,.,TRBV11-2,TGTGCCAGCAGCTTAGATCTAGCGGGAGGCTCCTACGAGCAGTACTTC,CASSLDLAGGSYEQYF
.,TRBJ2-3,.,TRBV30,TGTGCCTGGAGTGTCCGGGTCGGAAATACGCAGTATTTT,CAWSVRVGNTQYF
TRBD1,TRBJ1-2,.,TRBV4-1,TGCGCCAGCAGCCAAATGAAGGGAAGACAGGGGGCGTTATGGTATGGCTACACCTTC,CASSQMKGRQGALWYGYTF
.,TRBJ2-7,.,TRBV5-7,TGTGCCAGCAGCTTGGGTACAGGGAGCACCTACGAGCAGTACTTC,CASSLGTGSTYEQYF
TRBD1,TRBJ1-5,.,TRBV6-2/TRBV6-3,TGTGCCAGCAGTCAGGGACAGGGCCAGCATTTT,CASSQGQGQHF
.,TRBJ2-2,.,TRBV5-1,TGCGCCAGCAGCTTATCAGCGTCGAACACCGGGGAGCTGTTTTTT,CASSLSASNTGELFF
.,TRBJ2-5,.,TRBV5-1,TGCGCCAGCAGCCCAACTAGCCAGGTAGAGACCCAGTACTTC,CASSPTSQVETQYF
TRBD1,TRBJ2-7,once,TRBV28,TGTGCCAGCAGTTCGGGACAGGGTCGCCCCTACGGTTACGAGCAGTACTTC,CASSSGQGRPYGYEQYF
.,TRBJ2-7,.,TRBV5-1,TGCGCCAGCAGCTCCTCCCGCTCCTACGAGCAGTACTTC,CASSSSRSYEQYF
.,TRBJ1-4,.,TRBV18,TGTGCCAGCTCACCAGCGGGACGGTCTAATGAAAAACTGTTTTTT,CASSPAGRSNEKLFF
.,TRBJ1-2,.,TRBV3-1/TRBV3-2,TGTGCCAGCAGCCAACAGGGGAGGGCTAACTATGGCTACACCTTC,CASSQQGRANYGYTF
TRBD1,TRBJ2-7,.,TRBV18,TGTGCCAGCTCTTACCGGGACAGGGGAAGTGCCGAGCAGTACTTC,CASSYRDRGSAEQYF
TRBD1,TRBJ2-1,.,TRBV27,TGTGCCAGCAGTTTACTCACAGGGGGCAGTCTCCCCGGCCTACCCTTAAATGAGCAGTTCTTC,CASSLLTGGSLPGLPLNEQFF
.,TRBJ2-1,.,TRBV7-2,TGTGCCAGCAGCTCTGGACTCGACTCCTACAATGAGCAGTTCTTC,CASSSGLDSYNEQFF
TRBD2,TRBJ2-3,medium-sized,TRBV14,TGTGCCAGCAGCCAAGTAGCGGGTACGACAGATACGCAGTATTTT,CASSQVAGTTDTQYF
.,TRBJ2-3,.,TRBV6-5,TGTGCCAGCGGTCTGTGGCAGGGAAGCACAGATACGCAGTATTTT,CASGLWQGSTDTQYF
.,TRBJ1-5,once,TRBV19,TGTGCCAGTAGTCCGGACAGCGGAGGCTATAGCAATCAGCCCCAGCATTTT,CASSPDSGGYSNQPQHF
TRBD1,TRBJ2-2,.,TRBV7-3,TGTGCCAGCAGCATCGGGACAGCAAGTCCCGGGGAGCTGTTTTTT,CASSIGTASPGELFF
TRBD2,TRBJ2-3,.,TRBV6-5,TGTGCCAGCAGACCCTGGGGGGGGATCACAGATACGCAGTATTTT,CASRPWGGITDTQYF
.,TRBJ1-2,.,TRBV27,TGTGCCAGCAGTTCCTTGGCGGGAGGGGAAGCCAACTATGGCTACACCTTC,CASSSLAGGEANYGYTF
TRBD2,TRBJ2-1,few,TRBV6-5,TGTGCCAGCATGACTAGCGGGAGGCTCGAGCAGTTCTTC,CASMTSGRLEQFF
TRBD1,TRBJ1-1,.,TRBV5-1,TGCGCCAGCAGCTTGAGTGGGACAGGGGGCACTGAAGCTTTCTTT,CASSLSGTGGTEAFF
.,TRBJ1-1,.,TRBV28,TGTGCCAGCAGTATGACACAGGGGAACACTGAAGCTTTCTTT,CASSMTQGNTEAFF
.,TRBJ2-2,.,TRBV30,TGTGCCTGGACCGGGAAAGGCGGGTCCGGGGAGCTGTTTTTT,CAWTGKGGSGELFF